These 8 T cell receptor beta chains originate from one sample sequenced in a study of brain T cells in children with intractable seizures. The repertoire was sequenced with immunoSEQ multiplex PCR; TCRdb's copy has only in-frame clones and lacks some. The table lists 340,000 or so clones, 93% of them singletons. Time point indicated: blood from clinic visit 5 months post-surgery; TSC patient then seizure free. Sequenced material: peripheral blood, taken 4 to 5 months after surgery. These receptors were obtained from a boy under three years old with tuberous sclerosis and intractable seizures.

The sample holds many counts of this clone. This CDR3 reads CASSRTAFNYGYTF. DNA of the CDR3: TGCGCCAGCAGCCGGACAGCGTTTAACTATGGCTACACCTTC. V gene TRBV5-1 combines with J gene TRBJ1-2; possibly TRBD1 for D (6 bases). Germline lookup yields CDR1 SGHRS and CDR2 YFSETQ. The CDR3 runs 14 residues. Trimming shortened V by 4 bases and J by 1 base, and 11 bases separated the two germline ends. The full variable domain, rest sourced from reference TRBV5-1 and TRBJ1-2, is KAGVTQTPRYLIKTRGQQVTLSCSPISGHRSVSWYQQTPGQGLQFLFEYFSETQRNKGNFPGRFSGRQFSNSRSEMNVSTLELGDSALYLCASSRTAFNYGYTFGSGTRLTVV.

This clone was picked up one time. The V gene is TRBV27, the J gene TRBJ1-1; D ambiguous. V lost 0 bases, J lost 7 bases, and 9 bases lay in between. The CDR3 has 13 residues. CDR1 and CDR2 (germline): MNHEY, SMNVEV (reference sequence). The CDR3 protein is CASSLSIGYEAFF. The CDR3 DNA follows: TGTGCCAGCAGTTTATCGATTGGGTATGAAGCTTTCTTT.

This clone has only one observation. This chain joins TRBV27 and TRBJ1-2, with 9 bases that match TRBD1. The CDR3 loop spans 16 amino acids. CDR1 is MNHEY, CDR2 SMNVEV, per germline (reference sequence). The trim removed 6 bases at V and 4 bases at J, leaving 12 bases unmatched. The CDR3: CASRSRMGQGGYGYTF. The CDR3, as DNA: TGTGCCAGCAGGTCGAGAATGGGACAGGGCGGCTATGGCTACACCTTC.

V and J are TRBV12-3 or TRBV12-4 and TRBJ2-7; 7 bases map to TRBD2. The CDR3 extends over 12 amino acids. Unmatched junction bases numbered 8, after V lost 4 bases and J lost 11 bases. The CDR3 is CASSWEGRMEYF. CDR3 nucleotides: TGTGCCAGCAGTTGGGAGGGTAGAATGGAGTACTTC.

This chain connects TRBV5-1 to TRBJ2-2; TRBD2 agrees at 7 bases. V dropped 2 bases and J dropped 0; count of bases not matched to a gene: 1. The germline gives CDR1 SGHRS, CDR2 YFSETQ. The CDR3 length is 15 residues. For the CDR3, the DNA is TGCGCCAGCAGCTTAAGCGGGGCGAACACCGGGGAGCTGTTTTTT. Translated, it gives CASSLSGANTGELFF.

This chain uses TRBV7-9 with TRBJ2-5, with D perhaps TRBD2 (7 bases). The CDR3 has 13 amino acids. V was shortened by 6 bases and J by 3 bases, with 11 bases between the two germline ends. Germline loops: CDR1 SEHNR, CDR2 FQNEAQ (reference sequence). CDR3 protein: CASRRGGEETQYF. For the CDR3, the DNA is TGTGCCAGCAGGAGGGGGGGAGAAGAGACCCAGTACTTC.

This CDR3 reads CASSAEGNMGSPLHF. The DNA of the CDR3 is TGCGCCAGCAGTGCCGAGGGCAACATGGGTTCACCCCTCCACTTT. The chain uses TRBV10-1 and TRBJ1-6; the D is unclear. The CDR3 covers 15 residues. V was shortened by 4 bases and J by 9 bases, with 16 bases between the two germline ends. Germline V gene lookup returns CDR1 WNHNN and CDR2 SYGVQD (reference sequence).

The chain combines TRBV7-6 with TRBJ2-6; TRBD1 matches 7 bases. The CDR3 length is 17 residues. V lost 5 bases and J lost 3; bases outside the gene matches: 10. Germline values: CDR1 SGHVS, CDR2 FNYEAQ. The CDR3 DNA sequence: TGTGCCAGCAGCCCCTCTTACAGGGGACGTGGGGCCAACGTCCTGACTTTC. Residues: CASSPSYRGRGANVLTF. Variable domain in full (rest from reference TRBV7-6 and TRBJ2-6): GAGVSQSPRYKVTKRGQDVALRCDPISGHVSLYWYRQALGQGPEFLTYFNYEAQQDKSGLPNDRFSAERPEGSISTLTIQRTEQRDSAMYRCASSPSYRGRGANVLTFGAGSRLTVL.